A selection of T cell receptor beta chains follows, all from one sample in a study of blood T cell repertoires in COVID-19. Sequencing used immunoSEQ multiplex PCR; TCRdb keeps in-frame clones, though not all of them. Among 140,000 or so clones listed, 87% were seen once. Sequencing was done on a sample of peripheral blood. These receptors were obtained from a woman aged 50 to 65 with active or convalescent COVID-19. Each CDR3 is given with its conserved first and last residue. A D gene is named only where the DNA matches it firmly. Expanded clones get a size class; other rows say once, few or many, or leave the size out.

clone_size d_call j_call v_call cdr3_nt cdr3_aa
few . TRBJ2-1 TRBV2 TGTGCCAGCACCGGGGTGGCAGGGGATGAGCAGTTCTTC CASTGVAGDEQFF
. TRBD1 TRBJ1-5 TRBV19 TGTGCCAGTAGTATCTTAGGGACAGGGGCTAATCAGCCCCAGCATTTT CASSILGTGANQPQHF
. . TRBJ2-7 TRBV4-1 TGCGCCAGCAGCCGCTCGCCCAGGGACTACGAGCAGTACTTC CASSRSPRDYEQYF
. TRBD2 TRBJ2-5 TRBV4-3 TGCGCCAGCAGCCAAGGACTAGCTTATAAACAGACCCAGTACTTC CASSQGLAYKQTQYF
. TRBD2 TRBJ2-7 TRBV7-3 TGTGCCAGCAGCTTAGGGATACCGGGACTAGCGGGAGGCGAGCAGTACTTC CASSLGIPGLAGGEQYF
. . TRBJ2-2 TRBV3-1/TRBV3-2 TGTGCCAGCAGACTAGACGGGGAGCTGTTTTTT CASRLDGELFF
once TRBD1 TRBJ1-5 TRBV23-1 TGCGCCAGCAGTCAATCGAGAGACAGGGGGCGCGGTCCTCAGCCCCAGCATTTT CASSQSRDRGRGPQPQHF
. . TRBJ2-7 TRBV21-1 TGTGCCAGCAGCGCCCCGCTAGCCTCCCTTCTTTACGAGCAGTACTTC CASSAPLASLLYEQYF
. TRBD1 TRBJ2-1 TRBV11-2 TGTGCCAGCAGCTTCGACGACAGGGGAACGGGCAATGAGCAGTTCTTC CASSFDDRGTGNEQFF
. . TRBJ2-5 TRBV30 TGTGCCTGGGGACAACAAGAGACCCAGTACTTC CAWGQQETQYF
. TRBD2 TRBJ2-3 TRBV6-4 TGTGCCAGCAGTGACTCGAGCGGGATAACAGATACGCAGTATTTT CASSDSSGITDTQYF
. . TRBJ2-1 TRBV6-2/TRBV6-3 TGTGCCAGCAGTTACTCTGGGCGGGTCGAACCCAATGAGCAGTTCTTC CASSYSGRVEPNEQFF
. . TRBJ1-3 TRBV27 TGTGCCAGCAGTAAGGGGGTCTCTGGAAACACCATATATTTT CASSKGVSGNTIYF
. TRBD1 TRBJ1-2 TRBV5-4 TGTGCCAGCAGCCCCGGGACAGGGTCCTTTTCTACCTATGGCTACACCTTC CASSPGTGSFSTYGYTF
. TRBD2 TRBJ2-1 TRBV24-1 TGTGCCACCAGTGGTCTGGGGACTAGCGGGAGGGTTTACAATGAGCAGTTCTTC CATSGLGTSGRVYNEQFF
. . TRBJ1-5 TRBV6-5 TGTGCCACCACCTTCGGGGGGGGTCAGCCCCAGCATTTT CATTFGGGQPQHF
once . TRBJ1-2 TRBV29-1 TGCAGCGTTGAAGAGGGACTGTTACCTATGAAGCGGGGCTACACCTTC CSVEEGLLPMKRGYTF
. . TRBJ2-3 TRBV5-4 TGTGCCAGCAGCTCGAGGGTGACGGATAGCACAGATACGCAGTATTTT CASSSRVTDSTDTQYF
. TRBD1 TRBJ2-7 TRBV5-1 TGCGCCAGCCCAAAAGAACGGGACAGGGCGGTCTACGAGCAGTACTTC CASPKERDRAVYEQYF
. . TRBJ2-3 TRBV28 TGTGCCAGCAGTTTTTTAAGACAAAGCACAGATACGCAGTATTTT CASSFLRQSTDTQYF
. TRBD1 TRBJ1-2 TRBV4-1 TGCGCCAGCAGCCAAGGAGGCAGGGGGCCTCATGGCTACACCTTC CASSQGGRGPHGYTF
. . TRBJ1-4 TRBV7-9 TGTGCCAGCAGCTTAGCCCCACAGGGTGGAGAAAAACTGTTTTTT CASSLAPQGGEKLFF
. . TRBJ1-1 TRBV19 TGTGCCAGTAGTAGTGGGAGGGCAGCCGTGAACACTGAAGCTTTCTTT CASSSGRAAVNTEAFF
. TRBD1 TRBJ1-5 TRBV19 TGTGCCAGTATCGGGACAGGGGGCCGGCAGCCCCAGCATTTT CASIGTGGRQPQHF
. . TRBJ2-5 TRBV7-8 TGTGCCAGCAGCCGCGTGGAGACCCAGTACTTC CASSRVETQYF
. . TRBJ2-3 TRBV19 TGTGCCAGTAGTATAGTCCAGGGGACAGATACGCAGTATTTT CASSIVQGTDTQYF
. . TRBJ1-4 TRBV6-2/TRBV6-3 TGTGCCAGCAGTTACTCGAACATCGGCAGGCTATGGACTAATGAAAAACTGTTTTTT CASSYSNIGRLWTNEKLFF
. . TRBJ1-1 TRBV19 TGTGCCAGTAGCAAAGGGACATTAGGAGCTGAAGCTTTCTTT CASSKGTLGAEAFF
. TRBD1 TRBJ2-7 TRBV7-9 TGTGCCAGCAGCTTTACAGGGGGTGGGAGCTCCTACGAGCAGTACTTC CASSFTGGGSSYEQYF
. . TRBJ2-3 TRBV24-1 TGTGCCACCAGTGGTTTAGACCAGGGGGATACGCAGTATTTT CATSGLDQGDTQYF
. . TRBJ2-7 TRBV6-2/TRBV6-3 TGTGCCAGCAGTTACAGAGACGAGCAGTACTTC CASSYRDEQYF
few . TRBJ1-2 TRBV2 TGTGCCAGCAGTTACAGGTCCTTCTATGGCTACACCTTC CASSYRSFYGYTF
. . TRBJ1-2 TRBV4-2 TGTGCCAGCAGCCAAGATCGGTGGAGGCCTTCGAGGGGCTACACCTTC CASSQDRWRPSRGYTF
. . TRBJ1-2 TRBV29-1 TGCAGCGTTGTGCCAGGTACCTATAACTATGGCTACACCTTC CSVVPGTYNYGYTF
. TRBD2 TRBJ2-4 TRBV7-8 TGTGCTTCGACTAGCGGGATATCCAAAAACATTCAGTACTTC CASTSGISKNIQYF
once TRBD1 TRBJ2-3 TRBV28 TGTGCCAGCAGTTTAGGTCAGGGGGCCACAGATACGCAGTATTTT CASSLGQGATDTQYF
. . TRBJ1-1 TRBV6-2/TRBV6-3 TGTGCCAGCAGTTATCCCCCTTTCGGCAGGGGAGTACCTGAAGCTTTCTTT CASSYPPFGRGVPEAFF